Presented here are 9 T cell receptor beta chains from one specimen sequenced in a study of cytomegalovirus exposure and HLA in healthy donors. PCR primers comprised 60 Vbeta and 13 Jbeta primers. Some clones are missing from TCRdb's copy, which holds only in-frame ones; the method was immunoSEQ multiplex PCR. The sample lists over 150,000 clones, 75% to 85% occurring once. The sequencing input was PBMCs. All receptors come from a woman between 50 and 59 years old in good health and CMV-seropositive.

The chain employs TRBV30 and TRBJ2-7, with a tentative D call TRBD2 (5 bases). V lost 3 bases and J lost 5, with 20 bases in between. Per germline, CDR1 GTSNPN and CDR2 SVGIG (reference sequence). The CDR3 has 15 residues. The CDR3 region has the DNA TGTGCCTGGAGCCGACGGAAACGGGGTTTCCACGAGCAGTACTTC. Its protein product is CAWSRRKRGFHEQYF.

V is TRBV5-8 and J is TRBJ1-1; TRBD1 agrees at 7 bases. J gave up 4 bases and V 5 bases, and 5 bases lay outside the gene matches. Germline V gene lookup returns CDR1 SGHTS and CDR2 YDEGEE. This CDR3 has 13 residues. The CDR3 DNA follows: TGTGCCAGCAGGCGTACAGGGGCCACTGAAGCTTTCTTT. This translates into CASRRTGATEAFF. Together with reference TRBV5-8 and TRBJ1-1, the CDR3 gives the full variable domain: EAGVTQSPTHLIKTRGQQATLRCSPISGHTSVYWYQQALGLGLQFLLWYDEGEERNRGNFPPRFSGRQFPNYSSELNVNALELEDSALYLCASRRTGATEAFFGQGTRLTVV.

The CDR3 here is CASSPISDRENSPLHF. CDR3 in DNA: TGTGCCAGCTCACCGATAAGTGACAGGGAGAATTCACCCCTCCACTTT. The chain joins TRBV18 to TRBJ1-6; TRBD1 matches 7 bases. This CDR3 region has 16 residues. Trimming took 3 bases from V and 7 from J; bases not matched to a gene: 9. Per germline, CDR1 KGHSH and CDR2 LQKENI.

This rearrangement joins TRBV27 to TRBJ2-7, with unresolved D. Germline CDR1 is MNHEY and CDR2 is SMNVEV (reference sequence). The CDR3 is made up of 14 amino acids. V lost 4 bases, J lost 5 bases, and 15 bases lay in between. CDR3 region: CASSSYTRLDEQYF. The DNA of the CDR3 is TGTGCCAGCAGTTCCTACACGCGACTGGACGAGCAGTACTTC.

This sequence joins TRBV5-1 and TRBJ2-3, with 10 bases that match TRBD2. V gave up 4 bases and J gave up 6 bases; unmatched junction bases: 11. In germline, CDR1 is SGHRS, CDR2 YFSETQ. The CDR3 sequence is 16 residues long. CDR3 sequence (DNA): TGCGCCAGCAGCAAACCGGGACTAGCGAAGGCCGATACGCAGTATTTT. Translation gives CASSKPGLAKADTQYF.

This chain joins TRBV9 and TRBJ2-6; D uncertain. V was shortened by 3 bases and J by 0 bases, with 10 bases between the two germline ends. Germline CDR1 and CDR2: SGDLS and YYNGEE. This CDR3 is 16 amino acids long. This chain's CDR3 is CASSGPRGSGANVLTF. Written as DNA, the CDR3 is TGTGCCAGCAGCGGCCCCCGAGGCTCTGGGGCCAACGTCCTGACTTTC.

The V and J genes are TRBV30 and TRBJ1-4; weak D call: TRBD1 (6 bases). CDR1 and CDR2 from the germline V gene are GTSNPN and SVGIG (reference sequence). The CDR3 covers 13 residues. Between the trimmed V and J ends, which lost 0 bases and 8 bases, there was a span of 10 bases. DNA for the CDR3: TGTGCCTGGAGTGTGGGGGCGCGAGAAAAACTGTTTTTT. Its protein product is CAWSVGAREKLFF.

The chain uses TRBV5-1 and TRBJ2-6; maybe TRBD1 (6 bases). From germline, CDR1 is SGHRS and CDR2 YFSETQ. V was cut by 2 bases and J by 0 bases, with 12 bases left in between. The CDR3 consists of 17 residues. CDR3 protein: CASSFRTASSGANVLTF. Here the CDR3 DNA reads TGCGCCAGCAGCTTCCGGACAGCCAGCTCTGGGGCCAACGTCCTGACTTTC.

This clone was detected a few times. The CDR3 spells CASSVDGTGVSHEQFF. The CDR3, as DNA: TGTGCCAGCAGCGTAGATGGGACAGGGGTGAGCCATGAGCAGTTCTTC. The chain carries TRBV9 and TRBJ2-1, with TRBD1 matching 10 bases. Germline trimming cut 0 bases from V and 8 bases from J; bases unmatched to any gene: 8. Germline CDR1 is SGDLS and CDR2 is YYNGEE. The length of the CDR3 is 16 residues.